Included here is one TCR beta chain sequence, with context. Study processing details: Reference gene primer amplification in the assay estimated nucleated cell counts. The assay was immunoSEQ multiplex PCR, and TCRdb's table has in-frame clones only and misses some. D and trimming come from the DNA, and the V and J calls and clone size come from that table. The table shows roughly 160,000 clones, with around two thirds occurring only once. The sample is drawn from a study of blood T cell repertoires in COVID-19. Across the study: PBMCs, B-cell-depleted T cells, or T cells provided the cDNA or gDNA that made up the material.

The V gene's germline CDR1 is SQVTM and CDR2 ANQGSEA. V dropped 7 bases and J dropped 5; count of bases not matched to a gene: 9. The CDR3 totals 14 residues. This chain joins TRBV29-1 and TRBJ1-1; TRBD1 aligns across 11 bases. The sequenced sample consisted of peripheral blood. The sequence came from an elderly woman with acute or convalescent COVID-19. CDR3 nucleotide sequence: TGCAGCGCACCAATGGGACAGGGGGATACTGAAGCTTTCTTT. It translates to CSAPMGQGDTEAFF.